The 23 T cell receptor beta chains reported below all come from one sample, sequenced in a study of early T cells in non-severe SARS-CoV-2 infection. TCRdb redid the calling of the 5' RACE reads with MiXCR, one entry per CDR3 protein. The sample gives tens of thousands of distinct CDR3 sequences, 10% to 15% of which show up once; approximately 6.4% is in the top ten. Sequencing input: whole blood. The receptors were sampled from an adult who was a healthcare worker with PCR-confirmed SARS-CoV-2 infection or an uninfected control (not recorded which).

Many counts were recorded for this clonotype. The CDR3 protein is CASSEPEAGDTGELFF. The DNA of the CDR3 is TGTGCCAGCAGTGAGCCAGAAGCGGGAGACACCGGGGAGCTGTTTTTT. The V call is TRBV9, the J call TRBJ2-2, with 8 bases identical to TRBD2. CDR1 and CDR2 (germline): SGDLS, YYNGEE. The CDR3 extends over 16 amino acids. The trim removed 5 bases at V and 3 bases at J, leaving 9 bases unmatched.

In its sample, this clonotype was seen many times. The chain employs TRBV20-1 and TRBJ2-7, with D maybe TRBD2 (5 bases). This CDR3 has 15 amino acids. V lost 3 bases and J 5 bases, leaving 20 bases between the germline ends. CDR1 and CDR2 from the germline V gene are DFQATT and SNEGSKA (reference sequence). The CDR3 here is CSASREASYDHEQYF. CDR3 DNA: TGCAGTGCTAGCCGTGAAGCTAGCTACGATCACGAGCAGTACTTC.

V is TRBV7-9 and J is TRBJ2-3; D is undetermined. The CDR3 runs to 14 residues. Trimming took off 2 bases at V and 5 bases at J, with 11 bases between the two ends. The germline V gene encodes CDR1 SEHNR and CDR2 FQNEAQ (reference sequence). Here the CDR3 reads CASSLPLEVDTQYF. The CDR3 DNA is TGTGCCAGCAGCTTACCCCTAGAGGTAGATACGCAGTATTTT.

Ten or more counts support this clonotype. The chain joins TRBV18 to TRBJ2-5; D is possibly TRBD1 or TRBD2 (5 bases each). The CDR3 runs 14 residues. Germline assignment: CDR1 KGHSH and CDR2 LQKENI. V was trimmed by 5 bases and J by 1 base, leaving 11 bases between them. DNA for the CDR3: TGTGCCAGCTCAAGGACCGGGACCCAAGAGACCCAGTACTTC. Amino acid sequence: CASSRTGTQETQYF.

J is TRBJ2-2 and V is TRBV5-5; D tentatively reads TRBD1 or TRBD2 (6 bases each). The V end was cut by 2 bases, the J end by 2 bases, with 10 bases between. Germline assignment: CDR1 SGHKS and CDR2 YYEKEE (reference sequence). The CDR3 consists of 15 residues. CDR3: CASSLTGTNTGELFF. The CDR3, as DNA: TGTGCCAGCAGCTTAACAGGGACTAACACCGGGGAGCTGTTTTTT.

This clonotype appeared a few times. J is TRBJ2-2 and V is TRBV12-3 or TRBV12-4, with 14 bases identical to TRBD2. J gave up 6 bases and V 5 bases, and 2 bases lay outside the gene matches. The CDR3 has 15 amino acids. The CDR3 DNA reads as TGTGCCAGCAGTAAGGGACTAGCGGGGGCCGGGGAGCTGTTTTTT. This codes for CASSKGLAGAGELFF.

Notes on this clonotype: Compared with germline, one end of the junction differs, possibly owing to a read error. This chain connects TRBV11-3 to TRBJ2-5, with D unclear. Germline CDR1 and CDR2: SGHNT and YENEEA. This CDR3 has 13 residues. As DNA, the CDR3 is TGTGCCAGCAGCATAGACTTGCCGGGGACCCAGTACTTC. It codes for CASSIDLPGTQYF.

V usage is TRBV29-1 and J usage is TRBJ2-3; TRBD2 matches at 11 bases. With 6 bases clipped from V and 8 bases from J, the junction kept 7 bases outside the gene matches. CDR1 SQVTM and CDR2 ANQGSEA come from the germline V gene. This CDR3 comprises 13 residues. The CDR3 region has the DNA TGCAGCGTCCAAGGACTAGCGGGCGTTACGCAGTATTTT. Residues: CSVQGLAGVTQYF.

The CDR3: CASSLVRPGDTQYF. The CDR3 DNA reads TGTGCCAGCAGCTTAGTTCGGCCGGGAGATACGCAGTATTTT. The chain links TRBV7-2 to TRBJ2-3; D uncertain. The CDR3 sequence is 14 residues long. Germline CDR1 SGHTA, CDR2 FQGNSA. Trimming removed 1 base at V and 5 bases at J, with 10 bases between.

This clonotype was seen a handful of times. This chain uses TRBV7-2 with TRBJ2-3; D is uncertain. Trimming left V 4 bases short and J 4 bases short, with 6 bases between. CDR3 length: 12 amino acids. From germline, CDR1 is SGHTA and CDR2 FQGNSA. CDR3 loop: CASSSISDTQYF. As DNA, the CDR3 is TGTGCCAGCAGCTCCATATCAGATACGCAGTATTTT.

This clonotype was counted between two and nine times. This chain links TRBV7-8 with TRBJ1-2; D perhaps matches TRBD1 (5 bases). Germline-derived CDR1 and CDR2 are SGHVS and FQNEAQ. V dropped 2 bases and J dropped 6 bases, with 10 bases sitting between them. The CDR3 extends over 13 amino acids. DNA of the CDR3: TGTGCCAGCAGCTTAATGGGGGTTGATGGCTACACCTTC. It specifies CASSLMGVDGYTF.

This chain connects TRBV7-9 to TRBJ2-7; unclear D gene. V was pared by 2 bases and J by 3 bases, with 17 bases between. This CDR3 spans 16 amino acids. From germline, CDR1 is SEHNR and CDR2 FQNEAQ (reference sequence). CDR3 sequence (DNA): TGTGCCAGCAGCTTAATCAGGCCATCTGAGATCTACGAGCAGTACTTC. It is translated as CASSLIRPSEIYEQYF. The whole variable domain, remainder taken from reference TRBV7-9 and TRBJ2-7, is DTGVSQNPRHKITKRGQNVTFRCDPISEHNRLYWYRQTLGQGPEFLTYFQNEAQLEKSRLLSDRFSAERPKGSFSTLEIQRTEQGDSAMYLCASSLIRPSEIYEQYFGPGTRLTVT.

CDR3 nucleotide sequence: TGTGCCAGCAGTGAACGAAGGACAGACTATCAGCCCCAGCATTTT. Amino acids: CASSERRTDYQPQHF. The chain has TRBV2 and TRBJ1-5; D might be TRBD1 (6 bases). Trimming took off 2 bases at V and 5 bases at J, with 13 bases between the two ends. Germline V CDR1 and CDR2: SNHLY, FYNNEI. This CDR3 is built from 15 residues.

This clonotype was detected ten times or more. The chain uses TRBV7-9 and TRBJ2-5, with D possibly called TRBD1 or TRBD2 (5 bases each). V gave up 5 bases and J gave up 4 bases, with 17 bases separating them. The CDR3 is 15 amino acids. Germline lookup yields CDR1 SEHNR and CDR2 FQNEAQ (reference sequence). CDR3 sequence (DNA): TGTGCCAGCAGCCCGGGACCCTCTGGGGGAGAGACCCAGTACTTC. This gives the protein CASSPGPSGGETQYF.

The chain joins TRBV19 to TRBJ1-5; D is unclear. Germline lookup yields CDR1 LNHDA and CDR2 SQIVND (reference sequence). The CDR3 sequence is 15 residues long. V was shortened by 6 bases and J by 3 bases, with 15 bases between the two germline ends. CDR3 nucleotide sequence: TGTGCCAGTAGGACCACTCCGGGGTCCAATCAGCCCCAGCATTTT. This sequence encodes CASRTTPGSNQPQHF.

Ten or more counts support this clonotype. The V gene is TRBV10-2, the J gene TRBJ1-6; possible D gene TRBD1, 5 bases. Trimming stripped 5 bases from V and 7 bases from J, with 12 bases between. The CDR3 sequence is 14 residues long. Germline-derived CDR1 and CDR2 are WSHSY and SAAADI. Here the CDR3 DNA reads TGCGCCAGCAGTATTACAGGCGGAAATTCACCCCTCCACTTT. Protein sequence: CASSITGGNSPLHF.

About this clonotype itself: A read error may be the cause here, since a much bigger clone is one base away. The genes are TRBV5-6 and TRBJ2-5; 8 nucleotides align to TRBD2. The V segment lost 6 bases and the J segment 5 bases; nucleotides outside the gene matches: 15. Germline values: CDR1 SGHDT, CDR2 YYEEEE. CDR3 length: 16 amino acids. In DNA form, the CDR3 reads TGTGCCAGCACCGCACCCGGACTAGCCTTGGGGGAGACCCAGTACTTC. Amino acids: CASTAPGLALGETQYF.

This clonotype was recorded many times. CDR3 amino acids: CASSGGGTNLVADTQYF. CDR3 bases: TGTGCCAGCAGCGGCGGTGGGACCAACCTTGTGGCAGATACGCAGTATTTT. The chain recombines TRBV11-1 with TRBJ2-3; either TRBD1 or TRBD2 may supply D (5 bases each). The CDR3 loop spans 17 amino acids. Germline-derived CDR1 and CDR2 are SGHAT and FQDESV (reference sequence). Trimming took off 5 bases at V and 4 bases at J, with 22 bases between the two ends.

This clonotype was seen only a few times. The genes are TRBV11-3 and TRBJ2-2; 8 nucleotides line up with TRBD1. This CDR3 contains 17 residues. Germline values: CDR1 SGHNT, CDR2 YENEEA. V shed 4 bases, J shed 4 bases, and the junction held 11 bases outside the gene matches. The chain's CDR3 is CASSSALTGAGTGELFF. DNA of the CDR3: TGTGCCAGCAGCTCGGCCCTGACAGGGGCCGGCACCGGGGAGCTGTTTTTT.

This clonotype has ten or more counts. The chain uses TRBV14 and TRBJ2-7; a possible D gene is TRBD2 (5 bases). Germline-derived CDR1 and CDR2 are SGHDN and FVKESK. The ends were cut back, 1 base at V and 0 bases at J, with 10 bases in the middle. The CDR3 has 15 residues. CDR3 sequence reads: CASSQGPGSSYEQYF. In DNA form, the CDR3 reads TGTGCCAGCAGCCAAGGCCCGGGGAGCTCCTACGAGCAGTACTTC.

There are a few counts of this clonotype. The CDR3 protein is CASSRDPSSTDTQYF. CDR3 DNA: TGTGCCAGCAGTCGGGACCCGTCTAGCACAGATACGCAGTATTTT. This sequence joins TRBV12-3 or TRBV12-4 and TRBJ2-3; D is perhaps TRBD1 or TRBD2 (5 bases each). CDR3 length: 15 amino acids. V was clipped by 5 bases and J by 0 bases, with 12 bases between them.

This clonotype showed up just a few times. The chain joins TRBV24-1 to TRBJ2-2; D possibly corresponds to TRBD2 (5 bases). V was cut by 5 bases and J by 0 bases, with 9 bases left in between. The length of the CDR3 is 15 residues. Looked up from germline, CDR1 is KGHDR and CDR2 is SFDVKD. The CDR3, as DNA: TGTGCCACCAGTGGGGAGCCTCCGAACACCGGGGAGCTGTTTTTT. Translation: CATSGEPPNTGELFF.

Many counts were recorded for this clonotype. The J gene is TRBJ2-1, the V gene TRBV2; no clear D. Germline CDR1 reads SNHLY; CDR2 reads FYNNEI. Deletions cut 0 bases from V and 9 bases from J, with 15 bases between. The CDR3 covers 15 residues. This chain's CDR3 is CASSEALGSFGEQFF. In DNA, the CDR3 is TGTGCCAGCAGTGAAGCGCTCGGTAGTTTCGGTGAGCAGTTCTTC.